The table lists the clone carrying this TCR beta chain with a count of one. Assay used: immunoSEQ multiplex PCR; TCRdb lists only in-frame clones, some missing. The data hold over 300,000 clones, with 87% observed a single time. The entry originates in a study of blood T cell repertoires in COVID-19. About the study: T cells, B-cell-depleted T cells, or PBMCs supplied cDNA or gDNA.

Residents of 24 US areas, aged about 18 to 95 years, made up the participants. Cohorts were based on clinical histories the participants reported. The germline gives CDR1 SNHLY, CDR2 FYNNEI. The CDR3 contains 14 residues. The V and J ends lost 6 bases and 7 bases, in that order; junction bases with no gene match: 5. This sequence joins TRBV2 and TRBJ2-2; 10 bases line up with TRBD2. The specimen was PBMCs or T cells enriched from blood (not recorded which). The receptor was isolated from a woman under 40 who had recovered from COVID-19. CDR3 in amino acids: CASRSGGAIGELFF. The CDR3, as DNA: TGTGCCAGCAGGAGCGGGGGGGCTATCGGGGAGCTGTTTTTT.